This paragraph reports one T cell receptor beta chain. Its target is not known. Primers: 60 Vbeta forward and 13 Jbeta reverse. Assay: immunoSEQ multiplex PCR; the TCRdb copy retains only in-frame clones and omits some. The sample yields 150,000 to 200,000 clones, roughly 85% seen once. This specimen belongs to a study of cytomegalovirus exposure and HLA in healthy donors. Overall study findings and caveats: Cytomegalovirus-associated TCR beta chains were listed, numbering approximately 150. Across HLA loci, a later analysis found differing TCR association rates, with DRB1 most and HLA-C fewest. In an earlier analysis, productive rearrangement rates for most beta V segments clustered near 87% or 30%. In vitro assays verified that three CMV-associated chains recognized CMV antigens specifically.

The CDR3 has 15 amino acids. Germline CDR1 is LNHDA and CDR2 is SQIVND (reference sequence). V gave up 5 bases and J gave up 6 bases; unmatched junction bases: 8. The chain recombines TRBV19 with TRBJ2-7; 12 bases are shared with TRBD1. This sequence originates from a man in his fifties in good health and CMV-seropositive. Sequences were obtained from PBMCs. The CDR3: CASSPGQGASFEQYF. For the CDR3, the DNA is TGTGCCAGTAGTCCGGGACAGGGGGCTTCTTTCGAGCAGTACTTC.